The 23 T cell receptor beta chains below all came from one sample that was sequenced in a study of identifying expanded T cells in peripheral blood. The repertoire was sequenced with immunoSEQ multiplex PCR; TCRdb's copy has only in-frame clones and lacks some. The top ten clones hold approximately 3.9% of a sample with more than 75,000 clones, about 90% of them seen once. Sequenced: blood. The receptors were gathered from a person aged 18-70 years in good health.

This clone was picked up a small number of times. The CDR3 DNA reads as TGTGCCAGCAGGTGGGAGACAGGGGGCGCAGATACGCAGTATTTT. Translated: CASRWETGGADTQYF. V and J are TRBV6-1 and TRBJ2-3; 10 bases match TRBD1. This CDR3 is built from 15 residues. Germline-derived CDR1 and CDR2 are MNHNS and SASEGT. With V trimmed by 6 bases and J by 4 bases, 7 bases remained unmatched.

CDR3 sequence: CASSLQGSRTNEQFF. CDR3 DNA: TGCGCCAGCAGCTTACAAGGAAGCAGGACCAATGAGCAGTTCTTC. The rearrangement links TRBV5-1 to TRBJ2-1; D is unresolved. Per germline, CDR1 SGHRS and CDR2 YFSETQ. The CDR3 sequence is 15 residues long. Trimming removed 2 bases from V and 6 bases from J, with 15 bases in between.

The V and J genes are TRBV6-5 and TRBJ1-6; perhaps TRBD1 as D (6 bases). Deletions cut 5 bases from V and 7 bases from J, with 15 bases between. The V gene's germline CDR1 is MNHEY and CDR2 SVGAGI. The CDR3 sequence is 15 residues long. CDR3 sequence reads: CASSRQAMGNSPLHF. CDR3 bases: TGTGCCAGCAGTCGACAGGCAATGGGCAATTCACCCCTCCACTTT.

The chain has TRBV7-9 and TRBJ2-7; D tentatively fits TRBD1 or TRBD2 (5 bases each). The V and J ends lost 11 bases and 1 base respectively, with 12 bases between them. Germline V gene lookup returns CDR1 SEHNR and CDR2 FQNEAQ (reference sequence). This CDR3 is 12 amino acids long. DNA for the CDR3: TGTGCCTCCGGGGCTTCTTCCTACGAGCAGTACTTC. Encoded protein: CASGASSYEQYF. Full variable domain (remainder filled in from reference TRBV7-9 and TRBJ2-7): DTGVSQNPRHKITKRGQNVTFRCDPISEHNRLYWYRQTLGQGPEFLTYFQNEAQLEKSRLLSDRFSAERPKGSFSTLEIQRTEQGDSAMYLCASGASSYEQYFGPGTRLTVT.

This clone was detected once. The chain combines TRBV10-3 with TRBJ1-1; D unclear. Looked up from germline, CDR1 is ENHRY and CDR2 is SYGVKD. CDR3 length equals 13 residues. Trimming left V 0 bases short and J 11 bases short, with 13 bases between. The CDR3 protein is CAISESEATGAFF. CDR3 in DNA: TGTGCCATCAGTGAGTCGGAAGCAACGGGGGCTTTCTTT.

The rearrangement joins TRBV28 to TRBJ2-3; D tentatively reads TRBD1 or TRBD2 (5 bases each). The V gene's germline CDR1 is MDHEN and CDR2 SYDVKM. The ends were cut back, 4 bases at V and 0 bases at J, with 11 bases in the middle. CDR3 length: 15 residues. The CDR3: CASSYGGSSTDTQYF. The CDR3 coding sequence is TGTGCCAGCAGTTATGGGGGATCTAGCACAGATACGCAGTATTTT.

J is TRBJ1-2 and V is TRBV18; D gene ambiguous. CDR3 length equals 12 residues. The V end lost 4 bases, the J end lost 8 bases, and 11 bases lay between the germline ends. The germline gives CDR1 KGHSH, CDR2 LQKENI. As DNA, the CDR3 is TGTGCCAGCTCACAGGGAGCAGGCGGCTACACCTTC. It codes for CASSQGAGGYTF.

This chain joins TRBV19 and TRBJ2-3; 13 positions agree with TRBD2. Germline V lookup: CDR1 LNHDA, CDR2 SQIVND (reference sequence). Losses at the gene ends were 5 bases for V and 0 bases for J; bases not matched to a gene: 11. CDR3 size: 19 residues. CDR3 DNA: TGTGCCAGTAGTCCCCTCGGACTAGCGGGGGACACTAGCACAGATACGCAGTATTTT. The encoded protein is CASSPLGLAGDTSTDTQYF.

This rearrangement joins TRBV27 to TRBJ2-1; D is unresolved. The germline V and J ends were trimmed by 5 bases and 6 bases, with 5 bases remaining between them. Germline assignment: CDR1 MNHEY and CDR2 SMNVEV (reference sequence). The CDR3 has 11 residues. Here the CDR3 DNA reads TGTGCCAGCAGTCGCGGCAATGAGCAGTTCTTC. It translates to CASSRGNEQFF.

The chain recombines TRBV5-4 with TRBJ2-3; 9 bases line up with TRBD1. Losses at the gene ends were 2 bases for V and 2 bases for J; bases not matched to a gene: 3. CDR1 is SGHNT, CDR2 YYREEE, per germline (reference sequence). This CDR3 is 15 amino acids long. In DNA, the CDR3 is TGTGCCAGCAGCTTCTGGGACAGGGACACAGATACGCAGTATTTT. It translates to CASSFWDRDTDTQYF.

The chain has TRBV2 and TRBJ2-3; no clear D. Trimming took off 3 bases at V and 3 bases at J, with 16 bases between the two ends. Per germline, CDR1 SNHLY and CDR2 FYNNEI. The CDR3 totals 16 residues. CDR3 in amino acids: CASSDLRDPSTDTQYF. CDR3 bases: TGTGCCAGCAGTGATCTAAGGGATCCCTCGACAGATACGCAGTATTTT.

This clone was picked up one time. V and J are TRBV6-1 and TRBJ2-7; D may be TRBD1 (5 bases). In germline, CDR1 is MNHNS, CDR2 SASEGT. Trimming left V 7 bases short and J 3 bases short, with 10 bases between. The length of the CDR3 is 12 residues. In DNA form, the CDR3 reads TGTGCCAGCATGGGCCAGGGCTACGAGCAGTACTTC. It codes for CASMGQGYEQYF.

The chain uses TRBV6-1 and TRBJ1-2; D possibly corresponds to TRBD1 (6 bases). The CDR3 runs to 16 residues. The germline V gene has CDR1 MNHNS and CDR2 SASEGT. The ends were cut back, 4 bases at V and 6 bases at J, with 21 bases in the middle. The CDR3: CASSGNPSGARNGYTF. The CDR3 nucleotides are TGTGCCAGCAGTGGTAATCCATCAGGGGCGCGGAATGGCTACACCTTC.

The rearrangement joins TRBV4-2 to TRBJ1-4; 11 positions agree with TRBD1. With 1 base clipped from V and 14 bases from J, the junction kept 9 bases outside the gene matches. Germline loops: CDR1 LGHNA, CDR2 YNFKEQ. This CDR3 is built from 15 residues. Here the CDR3 DNA reads TGTGCCAGCAGCCAAGCCGGGACAGGGGGAATGCAGCTGTTTTTT. Protein sequence: CASSQAGTGGMQLFF.

In its sample, this clone was seen a few times. The rearrangement joins TRBV29-1 to TRBJ1-3; TRBD1 is a possible D gene (5 bases). The germline V and J ends were trimmed by 0 bases and 16 bases, with 13 bases remaining between them. CDR3 size: 11 residues. Germline assignment: CDR1 SQVTM and CDR2 ANQGSEA. The CDR3: CSVEDRGRSYF. The CDR3 DNA follows: TGCAGCGTTGAAGATCGGGGACGGTCCTATTTT.

The chain employs TRBV10-3 and TRBJ2-1; 8 bases align to TRBD2. The junction had 13 bases not matched to a gene; V was cut back by 8 bases and J by 4 bases. Germline values: CDR1 ENHRY, CDR2 SYGVKD. CDR3 length: 16 residues. The CDR3 nucleotides read TGTGCCATCGCGTCTACACGGGGGGGAGTTTACAATGAGCAGTTCTTC. Encoded protein: CAIASTRGGVYNEQFF.

This chain connects TRBV10-3 to TRBJ2-2; 14 bases fit TRBD2. V gave up 5 bases and J gave up 3 bases; unmatched junction bases: 8. This CDR3 has 18 residues. Germline CDR1 and CDR2: ENHRY and SYGVKD. The CDR3 region is CAISPTTSGREHTGELFF. CDR3 in DNA: TGTGCCATCAGTCCCACGACTAGCGGGAGGGAGCACACCGGGGAGCTGTTTTTT.

The V call is TRBV4-2, the J call TRBJ2-3; no definite D call. With 1 base removed from V and 2 bases from J, the gap between germline ends came to 7 bases. This CDR3 is 14 amino acids long. Per the germline V gene, CDR1 is LGHNA and CDR2 is YNFKEQ. CDR3 DNA: TGTGCCAGCAGCCAAGTTGTCTTCACAGATACGCAGTATTTT. It encodes CASSQVVFTDTQYF.

J is TRBJ2-7 and V is TRBV18; unclear D gene. The CDR3 sequence is 12 residues long. CDR1 is KGHSH and CDR2 is LQKENI in the germline V gene. Trimming removed 5 bases from V and 1 base from J, with 6 bases in between. The CDR3 spells CASSATSYEQYF. The CDR3 nucleotides are TGTGCCAGCTCAGCGACTTCCTACGAGCAGTACTTC.

This chain joins TRBV7-9 and TRBJ2-1, with 10 bases aligning to TRBD2. The ends lost 0 bases at V and 8 bases at J; junction bases unmatched: 10. Germline CDR1 SEHNR, CDR2 FQNEAQ (reference sequence). The CDR3 has 17 amino acids. In DNA, the CDR3 is TGTGCCAGCAGCTTAGCGCGAGAACTAGCGGGAAGGGATGAGCAGTTCTTC. Translation gives CASSLARELAGRDEQFF.

The V gene is TRBV6-1, the J gene TRBJ2-5, with D perhaps matching TRBD2 (6 bases). In germline, CDR1 is MNHNS, CDR2 SASEGT. V gave up 2 bases and J gave up 2 bases, with 21 bases separating them. The CDR3 is 18 residues long. CDR3 DNA sequence: TGTGCCAGCAGTGAATGGGACTCGGGCTTAGCGCAACAAGAGACCCAGTACTTC. Its translation: CASSEWDSGLAQQETQYF.

This clone has a handful of counts. The chain has TRBV9 and TRBJ1-1; D gene ambiguous. The CDR3 consists of 14 residues. Per germline, CDR1 SGDLS and CDR2 YYNGEE. Trimming pared 4 bases from V and 1 base from J, leaving 11 bases between. The CDR3 sequence: CASSSSLRNTEAFF. In DNA, the CDR3 is TGTGCCAGCAGCTCCTCCCTCAGGAACACTGAAGCTTTCTTT.

This clone was observed a single time. The CDR3 DNA reads TGCAGCGTTAGTGGGGGAGATACGCAGTATTTT. Its protein is CSVSGGDTQYF. The chain couples TRBV29-1 to TRBJ2-3, with D possibly being TRBD1 or TRBD2 (5 bases each). The CDR3 is 11 amino acids. The V gene's germline CDR1 is SQVTM and CDR2 ANQGSEA. Trimming left V 5 bases short and J 5 bases short, with 8 bases between.